This TCR beta chain was recorded in a study of spatial heterogeneity in lung cancer. Study overall: As counted in raw reads, each unique TCR and UMI combination appeared more than ten times on average. Study conclusions and caveats: For tumor T cells, estimated coverage reached only about 7% (alpha) and approximately 13% (beta). Expanded TCRs that were ubiquitous or regional had counts tracking ubiquitous and regional nonsynonymous mutations, respectively. It was found that expanded intratumoral alpha and beta TCR counts tracked tumor mutation counts.

Time point in this sample: sample taken at primary tumor resection. Samples were obtained from about 75 donors, all untreated early-stage non-small cell lung cancer patients. TCRdb itself ran the 5' RACE reads through MiXCR, one entry per CDR3 protein. Altogether 10,000 to 15,000 distinct CDR3 sequences are present, 6% to 8.5% being singletons, with the ten largest covering about 3.5%. Ten or more counts support this clonotype. What it binds is unknown. V lost 6 bases and J 4 bases, leaving 12 bases between the germline ends. The CDR3 runs 12 residues. Germline-derived CDR1 and CDR2 are DFQATT and SNEGSKA (reference sequence).

This receptor was taken from a female donor with early-stage non-small cell lung cancer. The chain recombines TRBV20-1 with TRBJ1-2, with a weak D call TRBD1 (5 bases). Here the sequenced sample was lung tumor tissue, taken at surgery. The CDR3 spells CSAAGFSYGYTF. The CDR3 coding sequence is TGCAGTGCGGCAGGGTTCAGCTATGGCTACACCTTC.